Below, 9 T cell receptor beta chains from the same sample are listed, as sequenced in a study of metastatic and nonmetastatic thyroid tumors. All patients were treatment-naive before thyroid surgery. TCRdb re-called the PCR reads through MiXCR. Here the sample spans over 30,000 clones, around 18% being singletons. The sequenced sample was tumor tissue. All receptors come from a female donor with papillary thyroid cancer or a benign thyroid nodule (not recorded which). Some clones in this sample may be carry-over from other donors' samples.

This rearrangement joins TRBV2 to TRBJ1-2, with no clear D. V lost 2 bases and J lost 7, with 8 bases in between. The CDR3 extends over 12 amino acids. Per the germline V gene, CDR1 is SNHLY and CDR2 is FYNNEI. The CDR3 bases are TGTGCCAGCAGTGAAAGTGGTCGTGGCTACACCTTC. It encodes CASSESGRGYTF.

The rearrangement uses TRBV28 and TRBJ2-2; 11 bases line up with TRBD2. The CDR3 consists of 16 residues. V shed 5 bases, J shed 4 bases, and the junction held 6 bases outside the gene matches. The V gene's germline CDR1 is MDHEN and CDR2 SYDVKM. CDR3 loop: CASSEGLAEGTGELFF. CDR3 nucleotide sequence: TGTGCCAGCAGTGAGGGACTAGCGGAAGGCACCGGGGAGCTGTTTTTT. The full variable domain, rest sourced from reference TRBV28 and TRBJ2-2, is DVKVTQSSRYLVKRTGEKVFLECVQDMDHENMFWYRQDPGLGLRLIYFSYDVKMKEKGDIPEGYSVSREKKERFSLILESASTNQTSMYLCASSEGLAEGTGELFFGEGSRLTVL.

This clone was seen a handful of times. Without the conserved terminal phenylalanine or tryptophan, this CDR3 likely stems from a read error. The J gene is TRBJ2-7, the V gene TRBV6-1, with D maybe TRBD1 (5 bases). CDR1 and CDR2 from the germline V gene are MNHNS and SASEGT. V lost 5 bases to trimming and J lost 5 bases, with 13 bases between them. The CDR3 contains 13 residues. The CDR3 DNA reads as TGTGCCAGCAGTAAGGACATGGTCCACGAGCAGTACCTC. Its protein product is CASSKDMVHEQYL.

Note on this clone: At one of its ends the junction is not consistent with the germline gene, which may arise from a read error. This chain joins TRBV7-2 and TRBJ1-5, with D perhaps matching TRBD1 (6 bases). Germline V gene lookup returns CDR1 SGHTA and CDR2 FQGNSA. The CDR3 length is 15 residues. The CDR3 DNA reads TGTGCCAGCAGCTTTTACAGGGAGGGCAATCAGCCCCAGCACTTT. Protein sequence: CASSFYREGNQPQHF.

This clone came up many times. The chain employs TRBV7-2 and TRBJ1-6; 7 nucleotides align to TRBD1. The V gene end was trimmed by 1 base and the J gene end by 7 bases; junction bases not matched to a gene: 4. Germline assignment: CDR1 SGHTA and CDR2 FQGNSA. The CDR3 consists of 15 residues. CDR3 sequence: CASSLVWDRNSPLHF. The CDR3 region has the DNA TGTGCCAGCAGCTTAGTATGGGACAGAAATTCACCCCTCCACTTT. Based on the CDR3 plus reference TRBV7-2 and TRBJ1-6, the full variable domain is GAGVSQSPSNKVTEKGKDVELRCDPISGHTALYWYRQSLGQGLEFLIYFQGNSAPDKSGLPSDRFSAERTGGSVSTLTIQRTQQEDSAVYLCASSLVWDRNSPLHFGNGTRLTVT.

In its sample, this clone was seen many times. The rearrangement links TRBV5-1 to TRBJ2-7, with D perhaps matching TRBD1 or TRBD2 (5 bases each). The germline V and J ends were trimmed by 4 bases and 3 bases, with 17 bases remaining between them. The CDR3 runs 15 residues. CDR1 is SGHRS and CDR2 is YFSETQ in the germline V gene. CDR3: CASSQLKGRGYEQYF. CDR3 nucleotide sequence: TGCGCCAGCAGCCAACTAAAGGGGAGAGGCTACGAGCAGTACTTC. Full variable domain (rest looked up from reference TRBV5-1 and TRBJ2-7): KAGVTQTPRYLIKTRGQQVTLSCSPISGHRSVSWYQQTPGQGLQFLFEYFSETQRNKGNFPGRFSGRQFSNSRSEMNVSTLELGDSALYLCASSQLKGRGYEQYFGPGTRLTVT.

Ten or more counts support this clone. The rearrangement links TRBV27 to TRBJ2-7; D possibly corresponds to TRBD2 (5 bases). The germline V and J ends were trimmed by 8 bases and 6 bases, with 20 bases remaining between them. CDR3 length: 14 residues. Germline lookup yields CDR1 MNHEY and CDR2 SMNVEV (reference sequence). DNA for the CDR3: TGTGCCAGCCTAAGTCTCGGGGATCGGGGCGAGCAGTACTTC. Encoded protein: CASLSLGDRGEQYF.

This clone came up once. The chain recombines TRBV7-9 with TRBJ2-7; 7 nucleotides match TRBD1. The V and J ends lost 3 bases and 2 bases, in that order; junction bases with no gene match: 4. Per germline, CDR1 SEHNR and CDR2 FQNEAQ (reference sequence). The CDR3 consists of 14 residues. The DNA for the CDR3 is TGTGCCAGCAGCTTCTCCGGGACAGCCTACGAGCAGTACTTC. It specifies CASSFSGTAYEQYF.

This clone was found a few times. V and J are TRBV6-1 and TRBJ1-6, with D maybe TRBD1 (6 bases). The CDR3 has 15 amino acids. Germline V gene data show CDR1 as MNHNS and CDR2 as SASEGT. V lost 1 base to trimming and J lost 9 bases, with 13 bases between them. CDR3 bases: TGTGCCAGCAGTGAAGTAACAGGGTCGAGTTCACCCCTCCACTTT. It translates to CASSEVTGSSSPLHF.